Presented here are 13 T cell receptor beta chains from one specimen sequenced in a study of T cells in Graves' hyperthyroidism and ophthalmopathy. It was RNA transcripts that yielded the amplified TCR beta CDR3 regions. The HTBI primer set drove a first-round RT-PCR of the TCR CDR3. TCRdb ran MiXCR on the multiplex PCR reads and lists one entry per CDR3 protein. The data hold roughly 240,000 distinct CDR3 sequences, with about 16% observed a single time. Material: blood. These receptor sequences come from a woman younger than 30 with Graves' ophthalmopathy.

This clonotype came up many times. The chain employs TRBV18 and TRBJ2-7, with TRBD2 as a possible D gene (5 bases). The CDR3 is 13 residues long. Germline lookup yields CDR1 KGHSH and CDR2 LQKENI. Trimming stripped 3 bases from V and 5 bases from J, with 11 bases between. For the CDR3, the DNA is TGTGCCAGCTCACCTCGGATCGGGGACGAGCAGTACTTC. This translates into CASSPRIGDEQYF. The variable domain in full, with the rest retrieved from reference TRBV18 and TRBJ2-7, is NAGVMQNPRHLVRRRGQEARLRCSPMKGHSHVYWYRQLPEEGLKFMVYLQKENIIDESGMPKERFSAEFPKEGPSILRIQQVVRGDSAAYFCASSPRIGDEQYFGPGTRLTVT.

Comments on this clonotype: A much larger clonotype is one base distant, so this may be a read error. This rearrangement joins TRBV7-6 to TRBJ2-1; D possibly uses TRBD1 or TRBD2 (5 bases each). Trimming removed 0 bases from V and 8 bases from J, with 17 bases in between. Germline V gene lookup returns CDR1 SGHVS and CDR2 FNYEAQ. This CDR3 is 16 amino acids long. The CDR3 protein is CASSLAEGPVAYEQFF. The CDR3 nucleotides read TGTGCCAGCAGCTTAGCAGAGGGACCCGTTGCCTATGAGCAGTTCTTC.

This clonotype was seen ten or more times. The CDR3 here is CASSLWGASYEQYF. DNA for the CDR3: TGCGCCAGCAGCTTGTGGGGCGCCTCCTACGAGCAGTACTTC. The chain has TRBV5-1 and TRBJ2-7, with D tentatively TRBD1 (5 bases). The CDR3 consists of 14 residues. Germline lookup yields CDR1 SGHRS and CDR2 YFSETQ. Trimming stripped 1 base from V and 0 bases from J, with 8 bases between.

This clonotype occurred once. The chain combines TRBV20-1 with TRBJ2-1; 14 bases are a match to TRBD2. V dropped 6 bases and J dropped 0; count of bases not matched to a gene: 10. The CDR3 is made up of 18 amino acids. The germline V gene encodes CDR1 DFQATT and CDR2 SNEGSKA (reference sequence). CDR3 region: CSAQMGLAGVDSYNEQFF. The CDR3 region has the DNA TGCAGTGCCCAGATGGGACTAGCGGGAGTCGACTCCTACAATGAGCAGTTCTTC.

This clonotype appeared many times. The V gene is TRBV27, the J gene TRBJ1-1, with D perhaps matching TRBD1 (5 bases). V was shortened by 6 bases and J by 7 bases, with 18 bases between the two germline ends. CDR3 length equals 14 residues. Per the germline V gene, CDR1 is MNHEY and CDR2 is SMNVEV (reference sequence). This chain's CDR3 is CASRGPGTAIEAFF. As DNA, the CDR3 is TGTGCCAGCAGGGGACCGGGGACGGCGATTGAAGCTTTCTTT.

This clonotype was detected ten times or more. This sequence joins TRBV5-6 and TRBJ2-3; D possibly corresponds to TRBD2 (6 bases). V lost 0 bases to trimming and J lost 5 bases, with 13 bases between them. Germline V gene lookup returns CDR1 SGHDT and CDR2 YYEEEE. This CDR3 is 15 amino acids long. The CDR3 DNA sequence: TGTGCCAGCAGCTTGGAAAACACCGGGGGAGATACGCAGTATTTT. It specifies CASSLENTGGDTQYF.

This chain links TRBV30 with TRBJ2-3, with unresolved D. CDR3 length: 14 amino acids. V lost 3 bases, J lost 5 bases, and 15 bases lay in between. CDR1 GTSNPN and CDR2 SVGIG come from the germline V gene (reference sequence). CDR3 in DNA: TGTGCCTGGAGCGCATCAGCGATGATAGATACGCAGTATTTT. Translation: CAWSASAMIDTQYF.

This sequence joins TRBV5-4 and TRBJ2-2; 7 bases agree with TRBD1. The CDR3 runs 16 residues. Germline lookup yields CDR1 SGHNT and CDR2 YYREEE (reference sequence). V was clipped by 0 bases and J by 6 bases; unmatched bases: 8. Written as DNA, the CDR3 is TGTGCCAGCAGCTTGGCAGTGACAGGGATTCCCGGGGAGCTGTTTTTT. Residues: CASSLAVTGIPGELFF.

This clonotype came up many times. This chain connects TRBV28 to TRBJ1-5; 7 bases are a match to TRBD1. Germline CDR1 and CDR2: MDHEN and SYDVKM. V dropped 5 bases and J dropped 4; count of bases not matched to a gene: 11. The CDR3 length is 16 residues. The CDR3 bases are TGTGCCAGCAGTGTAGCGGTAAGGGGGCGTAATCAGCCCCAGCATTTT. This gives the protein CASSVAVRGRNQPQHF.

In its sample, this clonotype was seen many times. The rearrangement joins TRBV20-1 to TRBJ2-1; 15 bases are a match to TRBD2. The CDR3 is 18 amino acids. The germline gives CDR1 DFQATT, CDR2 SNEGSKA (reference sequence). The J segment lost 8 bases and the V segment lost 0 bases, leaving 11 bases of the junction unmatched. In DNA form, the CDR3 reads TGCAGTGCTAGAGATTGGGGAGGGACTAGCGGGAGGAACGATGAGCAGTTCTTC. It codes for CSARDWGGTSGRNDEQFF.

This clonotype has just a few counts. The chain couples TRBV4-2 to TRBJ2-7; 7 bases are shared with TRBD2. Germline trimming cut 0 bases from V and 2 bases from J; bases unmatched to any gene: 7. The CDR3 runs to 16 residues. The germline V gene has CDR1 LGHNA and CDR2 YNFKEQ. The chain's CDR3 is CASSQEVQRGTYEQYF. The DNA for the CDR3 is TGTGCCAGCAGCCAAGAGGTCCAGCGGGGAACCTACGAGCAGTACTTC.

This clonotype has a count of ten or more. The chain recombines TRBV5-1 with TRBJ1-1, with TRBD1 matching over 10 bases. Per the germline V gene, CDR1 is SGHRS and CDR2 is YFSETQ. This CDR3 spans 14 amino acids. Trimming removed 4 bases from V and 5 bases from J; junction bases left unmatched: 5. The CDR3 bases are TGCGCCAGCAGCCCGGACAGGGGGGGGACTGAAGCTTTCTTT. The encoded protein is CASSPDRGGTEAFF.

V and J are TRBV6-1 and TRBJ2-7; TRBD2 matches at 15 bases. J lost 5 bases, V lost 6 bases, and 5 bases had no gene match. From germline, CDR1 is MNHNS and CDR2 SASEGT. This CDR3 region has 15 residues. CDR3 loop: CASSIRTSGGDEQYF. Here the CDR3 DNA reads TGTGCCAGCAGCATCCGGACTAGCGGGGGGGACGAGCAGTACTTC.